This T cell receptor beta chain emerged from a study of T cell repertoires in cytomegalovirus infection. Of note for this clonotype: What it recognizes is unknown.

TCRdb re-called the reads through MiXCR, storing one row per CDR3 protein. In the table there are 200,000 to 250,000 distinct CDR3 sequences, 35% to 40% of which are singletons. Germline CDR1 reads SGHAT; CDR2 reads FQNNGV. The CDR3 extends over 13 amino acids. V dropped 0 bases and J dropped 3 bases, with 5 bases sitting between them. The chain carries TRBV11-2 and TRBJ1-2; no clear D gene. The source was CD8+ T cells from cultured PBMCs, collected from culture after CMV antigen stimulation. This clonotype originated in a human donor in good health (CMV status not recorded). Some clones in this sample may be carry-over from other donors' samples. The CDR3 sequence: CASSLEGDYGYTF. The CDR3 DNA sequence: TGTGCCAGCAGCTTAGAGGGAGACTATGGCTACACCTTC. Full variable domain (outside the CDR3, taken from reference TRBV11-2 and TRBJ1-2): EAGVAQSPRYKIIEKRQSVAFWCNPISGHATLYWYQQILGQGPKLLIQFQNNGVVDDSQLPKDRFSAERLKGVDSTLKIQPAKLEDSAVYLCASSLEGDYGYTFGSGTRLTVV.